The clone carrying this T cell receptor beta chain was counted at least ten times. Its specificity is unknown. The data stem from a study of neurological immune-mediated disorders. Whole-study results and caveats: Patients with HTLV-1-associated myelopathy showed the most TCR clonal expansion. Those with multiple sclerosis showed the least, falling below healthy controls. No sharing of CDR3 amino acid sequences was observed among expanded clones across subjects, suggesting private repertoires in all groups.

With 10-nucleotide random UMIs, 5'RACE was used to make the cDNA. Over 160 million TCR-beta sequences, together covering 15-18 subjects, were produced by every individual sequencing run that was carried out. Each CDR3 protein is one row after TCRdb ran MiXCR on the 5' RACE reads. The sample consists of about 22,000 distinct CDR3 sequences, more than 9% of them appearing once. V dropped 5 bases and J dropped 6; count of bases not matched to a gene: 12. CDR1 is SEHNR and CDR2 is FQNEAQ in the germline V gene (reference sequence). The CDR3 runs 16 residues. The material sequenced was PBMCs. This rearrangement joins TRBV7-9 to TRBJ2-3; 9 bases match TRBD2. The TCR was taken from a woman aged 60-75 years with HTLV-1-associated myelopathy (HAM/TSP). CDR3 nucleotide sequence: TGTGCCAGCAGCCCGCCGGGACTAGCTCCCAGGGATACGCAGTATTTT. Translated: CASSPPGLAPRDTQYF.